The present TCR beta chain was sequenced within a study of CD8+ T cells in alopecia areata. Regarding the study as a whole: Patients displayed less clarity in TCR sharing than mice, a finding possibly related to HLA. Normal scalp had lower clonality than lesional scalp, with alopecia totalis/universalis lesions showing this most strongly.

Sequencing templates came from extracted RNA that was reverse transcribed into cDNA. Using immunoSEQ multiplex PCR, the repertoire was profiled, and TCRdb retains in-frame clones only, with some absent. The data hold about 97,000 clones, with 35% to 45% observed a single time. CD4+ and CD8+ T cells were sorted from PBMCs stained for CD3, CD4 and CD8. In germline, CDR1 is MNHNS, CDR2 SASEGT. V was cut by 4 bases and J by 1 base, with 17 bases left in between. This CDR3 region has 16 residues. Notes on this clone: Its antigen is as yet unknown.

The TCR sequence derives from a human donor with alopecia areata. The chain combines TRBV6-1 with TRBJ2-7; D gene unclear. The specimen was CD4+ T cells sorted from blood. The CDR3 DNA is TGTGCCAGCAGTGGACCAGGCGAACAGAGATCCTACGAGCAGTACTTC. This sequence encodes CASSGPGEQRSYEQYF.